These 29 T cell receptor beta chains share one sample of origin, sequenced in a study of blood T cell repertoires in COVID-19. Method: immunoSEQ multiplex PCR; TCRdb's copy keeps in-frame clones and lacks some. The profile shows about 160,000 clones, around four fifths of them singletons. Sequenced sample: PBMCs or T cells enriched from blood (not recorded which). The source of these receptors is a woman between 45 and 60 years old who had recovered from COVID-19.

The chain joins TRBV24-1 to TRBJ2-3; a possible D gene is TRBD2 (6 bases). This CDR3 comprises 16 residues. The V end was cut by 7 bases, the J end by 1 base, with 17 bases between. Germline lookup yields CDR1 KGHDR and CDR2 SFDVKD. DNA for the CDR3: TGTGCCACCAGCCACCAGACCACGGGGGGCACAGATACGCAGTATTTT. Its protein product is CATSHQTTGGTDTQYF.

V usage is TRBV27 and J usage is TRBJ2-7; TRBD1 agrees at 7 bases. The trim removed 6 bases at V and 5 bases at J, leaving 7 bases unmatched. The CDR3 is 13 amino acids. Germline V gene data show CDR1 as MNHEY and CDR2 as SMNVEV (reference sequence). CDR3 DNA: TGTGCCAGCAGCAGACAGGGTTCCGACGAGCAGTACTTC. This codes for CASSRQGSDEQYF.

This chain's CDR3 is CASRVSGWADTQYF. The CDR3, as DNA: TGTGCCAGCCGGGTATCGGGATGGGCAGATACGCAGTATTTT. This chain joins TRBV6-5 and TRBJ2-3; D may be TRBD2 (5 bases). In germline, CDR1 is MNHEY, CDR2 SVGAGI. The CDR3 consists of 14 residues. The V and J ends lost 8 bases and 4 bases respectively, with 16 bases between them.

This sequence joins TRBV7-2 and TRBJ2-5, with TRBD2 matching over 8 bases. The CDR3 has 14 residues. Trimming at V came to 5 bases and at J to 5 bases, leaving 7 bases not matched to a gene. The germline gives CDR1 SGHTA, CDR2 FQGNSA. The CDR3, as DNA: TGTGCCAGCAGCCAGGGGACTAGATTGGAGACCCAGTACTTC. Translating it yields CASSQGTRLETQYF. Looking up the rest from reference TRBV7-2 and TRBJ2-5 gives the full variable domain: GAGVSQSPSNKVTEKGKDVELRCDPISGHTALYWYRQSLGQGLEFLIYFQGNSAPDKSGLPSDRFSAERTGGSVSTLTIQRTQQEDSAVYLCASSQGTRLETQYFGPGTRLLVL.

The chain recombines TRBV18 with TRBJ2-5; 10 bases match TRBD2. In germline, CDR1 is KGHSH, CDR2 LQKENI. This CDR3 has 18 amino acids. After removal of 4 bases from V and 3 bases from J, the junction contained 14 bases not matched to a gene. CDR3 sequence: CASSQSPVLAGGKETQYF. DNA for the CDR3: TGTGCCAGCTCACAATCCCCGGTATTAGCGGGGGGCAAAGAGACCCAGTACTTC.

With respect to this clone: Compared with germline, one end of the junction differs, possibly owing to a read error. The rearrangement uses TRBV6-2 or TRBV6-3 and TRBJ1-1; 7 nucleotides match TRBD1. CDR1 MNHEY and CDR2 SVGEGT come from the germline V gene. The CDR3 runs to 16 residues. This CDR3 is CASRYYRQGGNTEAFF. The CDR3 bases are TGTGCCAGCAGATACTACCGACAGGGCGGGAACACTGAAGCTTTCTTT.

The V and J genes are TRBV28 and TRBJ2-1; 9 positions agree with TRBD2. Germline V CDR1 and CDR2: MDHEN, SYDVKM. V was pared by 7 bases and J by 8 bases, with 6 bases of the junction left unmatched. The CDR3 is 13 amino acids. The CDR3 bases are TGTGCCAGCACTCTAGCGGGACGGGATGAGCAGTTCTTC. Protein: CASTLAGRDEQFF.

The V gene is TRBV3-1 (or the pseudogene TRBV3-2), the J gene TRBJ2-3; D remains unclear. This CDR3 spans 11 amino acids. Germline loops: CDR1 LGHDT, CDR2 YNNKEL (reference sequence). Trimming removed 1 base at V and 6 bases at J, with 2 bases between. This chain's CDR3 is CASSQADTQYF. Written as DNA, the CDR3 is TGTGCCAGCAGCCAAGCTGATACGCAGTATTTT.

This sequence joins TRBV5-4 and TRBJ2-7; 9 bases map to TRBD1. With 3 bases clipped from V and 6 bases from J, the junction kept 10 bases outside the gene matches. There are 15 residues in the CDR3. Germline loops: CDR1 SGHNT, CDR2 YYREEE (reference sequence). The CDR3 coding sequence is TGTGCCAGCAGCTACCCGGGACAGGGTTATGGCGAGCAGTACTTC. Its protein is CASSYPGQGYGEQYF. Variable domain in full (rest from reference TRBV5-4 and TRBJ2-7): ETGVTQSPTHLIKTRGQQVTLRCSSQSGHNTVSWYQQALGQGPQFIFQYYREEENGRGNFPPRFSGLQFPNYSSELNVNALELDDSALYLCASSYPGQGYGEQYFGPGTRLTVT.

The chain has TRBV7-2 and TRBJ2-7; D remains unclear. This CDR3 comprises 16 residues. Trimming cost V 1 base and J 6 bases, with 19 bases left between them. CDR1 and CDR2 (germline): SGHTA, FQGNSA. CDR3 sequence reads: CASSLDFWLDGSEQYF. CDR3 in DNA: TGTGCCAGCAGCTTAGATTTCTGGCTAGACGGCAGCGAGCAGTACTTC. The whole variable domain, remainder taken from reference TRBV7-2 and TRBJ2-7, is GAGVSQSPSNKVTEKGKDVELRCDPISGHTALYWYRQSLGQGLEFLIYFQGNSAPDKSGLPSDRFSAERTGGSVSTLTIQRTQQEDSAVYLCASSLDFWLDGSEQYFGPGTRLTVT.

The rearrangement links TRBV5-5 to TRBJ2-7, with D possibly being TRBD2 (5 bases). Trimming removed 4 bases at V and 2 bases at J, with 16 bases between. The CDR3 sequence is 15 residues long. Germline CDR1 is SGHKS and CDR2 is YYEKEE (reference sequence). The CDR3 sequence is CASSQALAPTYEQYF. CDR3 nucleotides: TGTGCCAGCAGCCAAGCATTAGCGCCGACCTACGAGCAGTACTTC.

The chain recombines TRBV29-1 with TRBJ1-3; D uncertain. Per germline, CDR1 SQVTM and CDR2 ANQGSEA. This CDR3 comprises 13 residues. Trimming removed 4 bases at V and 4 bases at J, with 11 bases between. The CDR3 DNA follows: TGCAGCGTTGTTGCCGGGTTCGGAAACACCATATATTTT. Its protein product is CSVVAGFGNTIYF. Drawing the rest from reference TRBV29-1 and TRBJ1-3, the complete variable domain is SAVISQKPSRDICQRGTSLTIQCQVDSQVTMMFWYRQQPGQSLTLIATANQGSEATYESGFVIDKFPISRPNLTFSTLTVSNMSPEDSSIYLCSVVAGFGNTIYFGEGSWLTVV.

This chain joins TRBV7-2 and TRBJ2-7; TRBD1 matches at 7 bases. The V segment lost 3 bases and the J segment 2 bases; nucleotides outside the gene matches: 4. Germline CDR1 and CDR2: SGHTA and FQGNSA. The CDR3 extends over 14 amino acids. Here the CDR3 DNA reads TGTGCCAGCAGCTTCAGACAGGGCCCCTACGAGCAGTACTTC. Its protein is CASSFRQGPYEQYF.

The rearrangement links TRBV10-3 to TRBJ1-1, with 9 bases fitting TRBD1. Per germline, CDR1 ENHRY and CDR2 SYGVKD. Losses at the gene ends were 6 bases for V and 0 bases for J; bases not matched to a gene: 8. The CDR3 consists of 16 residues. For the CDR3, the DNA is TGTGCCATCAGCCAGAACCGGGACAGGGTGAACACTGAAGCTTTCTTT. It codes for CAISQNRDRVNTEAFF.

The chain carries TRBV18 and TRBJ1-2; D unclear. Germline V CDR1 and CDR2: KGHSH, LQKENI. Trimming removed 1 base at V and 9 bases at J, with 12 bases between. The CDR3 runs to 13 residues. This CDR3 is CASSPRPDGRYTF. DNA of the CDR3: TGTGCCAGCTCACCACGGCCAGATGGGCGCTACACCTTC.

This clone occurred once. The rearrangement uses TRBV4-2 and TRBJ2-7; the match to TRBD2 covers 12 bases. Trimming cost V 4 bases and J 3 bases; bases outside gene matches: 10. Germline V gene data show CDR1 as LGHNA and CDR2 as YNFKEQ. The CDR3 is 17 amino acids. Written as DNA, the CDR3 is TGTGCCAGCAGCCGCACTAGCGGGAGGCTAGGCCACTACGAGCAGTACTTC. This sequence encodes CASSRTSGRLGHYEQYF.

This clone appeared a few times. The CDR3 here is CASSYSAQRQDTEAFF. The CDR3 DNA follows: TGTGCCAGCAGTTACTCGGCTCAGAGACAAGACACTGAAGCTTTCTTT. V is TRBV6-5 and J is TRBJ1-1; D uncertain. CDR3 length equals 16 residues. The germline V gene encodes CDR1 MNHEY and CDR2 SVGAGI. V lost 0 bases, J lost 3 bases, and 14 bases lay in between.

By share of the sample, this clone is medium-sized. The rearrangement uses TRBV6-1 and TRBJ1-1; TRBD1 might be the D (5 bases). CDR1 and CDR2 from the germline V gene are MNHNS and SASEGT. V shed 1 base and J shed 5 bases, with 20 bases lying between them. The CDR3 length is 17 residues. In DNA, the CDR3 is TGTGCCAGCAGTGAAGGCGTCAGGGAAAGAATGAGGACTGAAGCTTTCTTT. Residues: CASSEGVRERMRTEAFF.

This clone was seen once. V usage is TRBV27 and J usage is TRBJ1-5, with 8 bases fitting TRBD1. The CDR3 length is 14 residues. Losses at the gene ends were 5 bases for V and 6 bases for J; bases not matched to a gene: 6. The V gene's germline CDR1 is MNHEY and CDR2 SMNVEV (reference sequence). CDR3 nucleotide sequence: TGTGCCAGCAGTCTCGGACAGGGCGGTCAGCCCCAGCATTTT. It encodes CASSLGQGGQPQHF.

This clone was counted once. The rearrangement uses TRBV7-9 and TRBJ2-6, with TRBD2 as a possible D gene (5 bases). Germline CDR1 and CDR2: SEHNR and FQNEAQ (reference sequence). V was cut by 4 bases and J by 3 bases, with 7 bases left in between. This CDR3 spans 14 amino acids. CDR3 residues: CASSYGVGANVLTF. DNA for the CDR3: TGTGCCAGCAGCTACGGGGTTGGGGCCAACGTCCTGACTTTC.

The rearrangement joins TRBV2 to TRBJ1-6, with 10 nucleotides matching TRBD1. After removal of 8 bases from V and 9 bases from J, the junction contained 10 bases not matched to a gene. The CDR3 consists of 15 residues. Germline assignment: CDR1 SNHLY and CDR2 FYNNEI. The CDR3 coding sequence is TGTGCCAGCTGCGGGACAGGGGCCCCGGGTTCACCCCTCCACTTT. It yields the protein CASCGTGAPGSPLHF. Complete variable domain (other parts from reference TRBV2 and TRBJ1-6): EPEVTQTPSHQVTQMGQEVILRCVPISNHLYFYWYRQILGQKVEFLVSFYNNEISEKSEIFDDQFSVERPDGSNFTLKIRSTKLEDSAMYFCASCGTGAPGSPLHFGNGTRLTVT.

The rearrangement joins TRBV7-9 to TRBJ2-5; D possibly corresponds to TRBD2 (5 bases). This CDR3 is 14 amino acids long. Germline lookup yields CDR1 SEHNR and CDR2 FQNEAQ (reference sequence). V was cut by 2 bases and J by 5 bases, with 12 bases left in between. The CDR3 region has the DNA TGTGCCAGCAGCTTAAGTGCCGGGGAGGAGACCCAGTACTTC. Its protein is CASSLSAGEETQYF.

This clone was seen a single time. The V gene is TRBV7-9, the J gene TRBJ1-1; TRBD1 matches 7 bases. CDR3 length: 16 residues. J was trimmed by 5 bases and V by 5 bases; bases with no gene match: 14. Germline CDR1 reads SEHNR; CDR2 reads FQNEAQ (reference sequence). The DNA for the CDR3 is TGTGCCAGCAGCGCCAGAAGACAGGGAGAGCGAACTGAAGCTTTCTTT. It yields the protein CASSARRQGERTEAFF.

CDR3 DNA: TGTGCCAGCAGCCGGGCTTCGGGACTAGCGGTAGGAGAGCAGTACTTC. This gives the protein CASSRASGLAVGEQYF. The gene calls are TRBV7-2 and TRBJ2-7; 11 nucleotides line up with TRBD2. This CDR3 contains 16 residues. Trimming at V came to 5 bases and at J to 7 bases, leaving 13 bases not matched to a gene. Germline V gene data show CDR1 as SGHTA and CDR2 as FQGNSA.

This clone showed up just a few times. The V gene is TRBV9, the J gene TRBJ2-2; D call uncertain. This CDR3 has 19 amino acids. Trimming left V 4 bases short and J 0 bases short, with 22 bases between. Germline CDR1 and CDR2: SGDLS and YYNGEE. DNA of the CDR3: TGTGCCAGCAGCTTCCTGCCGCCCGGAGCCTCCGCGAACACCGGGGAGCTGTTTTTT. Translated: CASSFLPPGASANTGELFF.

This chain connects TRBV24-1 to TRBJ2-5, with 8 nucleotides matching TRBD2. The CDR3 has 14 amino acids. V trimming: 7 bases; J trimming: 1 base; junction bases outside the gene matches: 4. Germline values: CDR1 KGHDR, CDR2 SFDVKD. CDR3 region: CATSHSGIQETQYF. CDR3 DNA: TGTGCCACCAGCCATAGCGGGATCCAAGAGACCCAGTACTTC.

This chain connects TRBV9 to TRBJ1-2; D unresolved. The germline V and J ends were trimmed by 8 bases and 4 bases, with 15 bases remaining between them. The CDR3 extends over 13 amino acids. Looked up from germline, CDR1 is SGDLS and CDR2 is YYNGEE. The CDR3 here is CASSTDSSYGYTF. Here the CDR3 DNA reads TGTGCCAGTTCGACCGACTCCTCCTATGGCTACACCTTC.

V and J are TRBV5-1 and TRBJ2-2, with no clear D. CDR3 length: 15 amino acids. V was shortened by 4 bases and J by 5 bases, with 15 bases between the two germline ends. Germline CDR1 and CDR2: SGHRS and YFSETQ. CDR3 sequence: CASSPESSTTGELFF. The CDR3 DNA is TGCGCCAGCAGCCCTGAATCATCAACTACCGGGGAGCTGTTTTTT.

The chain couples TRBV9 to TRBJ1-4; D is perhaps TRBD1 (5 bases). Trimming cost V 0 bases and J 7 bases, with 13 bases left between them. The CDR3 consists of 15 residues. From germline, CDR1 is SGDLS and CDR2 YYNGEE. The CDR3 is CASSVAGGESEKLFF. Here the CDR3 DNA reads TGTGCCAGCAGCGTAGCCGGGGGTGAAAGTGAAAAACTGTTTTTT.